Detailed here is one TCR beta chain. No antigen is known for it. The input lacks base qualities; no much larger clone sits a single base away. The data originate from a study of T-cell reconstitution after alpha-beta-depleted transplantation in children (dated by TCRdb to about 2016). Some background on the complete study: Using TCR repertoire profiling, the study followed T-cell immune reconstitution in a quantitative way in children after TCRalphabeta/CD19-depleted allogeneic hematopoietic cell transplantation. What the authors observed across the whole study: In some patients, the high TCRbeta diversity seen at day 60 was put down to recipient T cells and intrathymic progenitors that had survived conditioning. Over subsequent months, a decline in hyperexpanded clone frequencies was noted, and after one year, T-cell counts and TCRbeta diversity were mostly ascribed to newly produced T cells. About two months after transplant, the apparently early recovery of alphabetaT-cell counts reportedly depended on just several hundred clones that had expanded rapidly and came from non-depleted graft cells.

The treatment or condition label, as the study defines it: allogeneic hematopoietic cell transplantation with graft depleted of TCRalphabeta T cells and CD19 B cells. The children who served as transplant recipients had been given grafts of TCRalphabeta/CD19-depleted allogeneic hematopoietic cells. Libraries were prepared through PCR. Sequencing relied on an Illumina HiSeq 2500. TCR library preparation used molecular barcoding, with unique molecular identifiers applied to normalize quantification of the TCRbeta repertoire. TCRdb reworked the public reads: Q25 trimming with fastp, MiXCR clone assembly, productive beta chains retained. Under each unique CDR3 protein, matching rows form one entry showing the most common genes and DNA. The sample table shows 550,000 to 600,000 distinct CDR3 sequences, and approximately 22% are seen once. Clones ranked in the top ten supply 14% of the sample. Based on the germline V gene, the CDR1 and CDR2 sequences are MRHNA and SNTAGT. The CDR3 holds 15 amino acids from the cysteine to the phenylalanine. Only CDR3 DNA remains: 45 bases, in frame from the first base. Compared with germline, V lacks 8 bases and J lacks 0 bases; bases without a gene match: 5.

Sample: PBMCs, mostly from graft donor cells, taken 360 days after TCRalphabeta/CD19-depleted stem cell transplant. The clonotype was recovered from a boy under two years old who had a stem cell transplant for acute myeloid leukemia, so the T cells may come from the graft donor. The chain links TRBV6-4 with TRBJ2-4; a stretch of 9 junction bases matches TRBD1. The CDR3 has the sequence CASFPTGGAKNIQYF. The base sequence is TGTGCCAGCTTTCCGACAGGGGGAGCCAAAAACATTCAGTACTTC.